The 9 T cell receptor beta chains below were found in one sample sequenced in a study of cytomegalovirus exposure and HLA in healthy donors. In the PCR, 60 Vbeta and 13 Jbeta primers were used. The protocol was immunoSEQ multiplex PCR, while the TCRdb copy is restricted to in-frame clones and leaves out a portion. The data contain approximately 70,000 clones, just over 75% of them seen just once; the ten biggest clones take up 5.5% to 7.5%. The source material was PBMCs. Every receptor here comes from a man aged 50 to 59 in good health and CMV-seronegative.

This sequence joins TRBV7-9 and TRBJ2-7; 11 nucleotides align to TRBD2. V was clipped by 5 bases and J by 0 bases; unmatched bases: 3. There are 15 residues in the CDR3. The germline CDR1 and CDR2 sequences are SEHNR and FQNEAQ (reference sequence). CDR3 in amino acids: CASSTGLADSYEQYF. The DNA of the CDR3 is TGTGCCAGCAGCACGGGACTAGCGGACTCCTACGAGCAGTACTTC.

This chain uses TRBV5-1 with TRBJ2-6; D gene ambiguous. From germline, CDR1 is SGHRS and CDR2 YFSETQ. V lost 3 bases and J 1 base, leaving 14 bases between the germline ends. The CDR3 spans 17 residues. CDR3 in amino acids: CASSSLGHPSGANVLTF. Written as DNA, the CDR3 is TGCGCCAGCAGCTCCCTTGGCCACCCTTCTGGGGCCAACGTCCTGACTTTC.

This chain links TRBV5-5 with TRBJ1-5, with D perhaps matching TRBD1 (5 bases). The germline V gene encodes CDR1 SGHKS and CDR2 YYEKEE (reference sequence). V lost 1 base to trimming and J lost 3 bases, with 14 bases between them. The CDR3 is 16 residues long. CDR3 amino acids: CASSLFLGQFNQPQHF. CDR3 nucleotides: TGTGCCAGCAGCTTGTTTTTAGGACAATTCAATCAGCCCCAGCATTTT.

The chain combines TRBV19 with TRBJ1-5; unclear D gene. The CDR3 has 14 residues. In germline, CDR1 is LNHDA, CDR2 SQIVND (reference sequence). Between the trimmed V and J ends, which lost 5 bases and 7 bases, there was a span of 15 bases. CDR3 in amino acids: CASSPSPGSQPQHF. CDR3 in DNA: TGTGCCAGTAGTCCCTCTCCGGGGTCGCAGCCCCAGCATTTT.

This clone was counted a few times. The chain combines TRBV5-4 with TRBJ2-1, with a weak D call TRBD2 (5 bases). V lost 0 bases to trimming and J lost 2 bases, with 9 bases between them. Germline-derived CDR1 and CDR2 are SGHNT and YYREEE (reference sequence). CDR3 length: 15 amino acids. The CDR3 loop reads CASSLELDPYNEQFF. CDR3 DNA: TGTGCCAGCAGCTTGGAACTAGACCCCTACAATGAGCAGTTCTTC.

The gene calls are TRBV5-4 and TRBJ2-3, with a weak D call TRBD2 (7 bases). V was clipped by 0 bases and J by 4 bases, with 15 bases between them. The CDR3 extends over 16 amino acids. Germline-derived CDR1 and CDR2 are SGHNT and YYREEE (reference sequence). CDR3 loop: CASSLVLGGTSDTQYF. In DNA, the CDR3 is TGTGCCAGCAGCTTGGTGTTGGGGGGGACATCAGATACGCAGTATTTT.

The V call is TRBV29-1, the J call TRBJ1-3; D is perhaps TRBD1 (5 bases). Trimming left V 6 bases short and J 1 base short, with 10 bases between. The CDR3 has 13 residues. Germline loops: CDR1 SQVTM, CDR2 ANQGSEA. In DNA, the CDR3 is TGCAGCGTCAACAGGAGATCTGGAAACACCATATATTTT. The encoded protein is CSVNRRSGNTIYF.

A few counts support this clone. The chain carries TRBV6-5 and TRBJ2-7; a weak D match, TRBD1 (6 bases). The length of the CDR3 is 15 residues. Per germline, CDR1 MNHEY and CDR2 SVGAGI. V was trimmed by 4 bases and J by 2 bases, leaving 15 bases between them. CDR3 loop: CASSSGTIFPYEQYF. CDR3 DNA sequence: TGTGCCAGCAGTTCCGGGACAATTTTCCCCTACGAGCAGTACTTC.

V is TRBV6-5 and J is TRBJ2-7; no clear D gene. CDR1 MNHEY and CDR2 SVGAGI come from the germline V gene. The CDR3 sequence is 15 residues long. Trimming pared 2 bases from V and 3 bases from J, leaving 14 bases between. The CDR3 reads CASSYEQVPFYEQYF. CDR3 nucleotide sequence: TGTGCCAGCAGTTACGAGCAGGTTCCCTTCTACGAGCAGTACTTC.